This T cell receptor (beta chain) came from a study of shared clonotypes between healthy human individuals. Findings of the study overall: Naive CD4 clonotype sharing across several donors was about 5.3%. Generation probability values for non-shared clonotypes were lower than those for clonotypes shared by all four donors.

Naive-designated CD8 cells lacked CD45RO, were positively enriched for CCR7, and omitted terminally differentiated effector memory CD45RA+ cells. Deep was the level at which the assay was run. Produced via immunoSEQ multiplex PCR; TCRdb's table is partial and in-frame only. The table records around 2,000,000 clones, around 96% of them present only once. This CDR3 has 15 residues. Germline-derived CDR1 and CDR2 are MNHEY and SVGAGI. The J segment lost 5 bases and the V segment lost 4 bases, leaving 8 bases of the junction unmatched. Regarding this clone: Antigen: not known.

This chain uses TRBV6-5 with TRBJ2-5; 9 positions agree with TRBD1. The receptor's source is a man younger than 35 in good health. The sequenced sample was naive CD8+ T cells sorted from blood. DNA of the CDR3: TGTGCCAGCAGTTCAACAGGGGGCCTCTGGGAGACCCAGTACTTC. Its protein product is CASSSTGGLWETQYF.